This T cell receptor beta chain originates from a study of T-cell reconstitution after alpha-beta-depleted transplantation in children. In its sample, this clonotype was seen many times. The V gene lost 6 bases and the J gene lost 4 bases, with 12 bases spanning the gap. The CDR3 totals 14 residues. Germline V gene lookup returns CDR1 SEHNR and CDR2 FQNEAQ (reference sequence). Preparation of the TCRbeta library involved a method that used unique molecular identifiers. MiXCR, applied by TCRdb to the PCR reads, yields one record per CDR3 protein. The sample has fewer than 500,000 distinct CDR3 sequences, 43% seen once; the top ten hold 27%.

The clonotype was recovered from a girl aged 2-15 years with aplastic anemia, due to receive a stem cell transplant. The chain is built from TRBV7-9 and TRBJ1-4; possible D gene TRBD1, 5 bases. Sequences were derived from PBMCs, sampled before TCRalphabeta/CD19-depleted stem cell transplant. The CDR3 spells CASRRGGVNEKLFF. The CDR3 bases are TGTGCCAGCAGAAGGGGAGGGGTTAATGAAAAACTGTTTTTT.